This T cell receptor beta chain was obtained from a study of human T cells and chemical hapten exposure. The CDR3 runs to 18 residues. The V end lost 2 bases, the J end lost 1 base, and 18 bases lay between the germline ends. Germline CDR1 reads KGHDR; CDR2 reads SFDVKD. Via MiXCR, TCRdb re-called the RACE reads, giving one row per CDR3 protein. The table lists 360,000 or so distinct CDR3 sequences, just under 6.5% of them singletons. Time point denoted: patch test 2, 6 weeks after DPC sensitization. The treatment here: therapeutic diphenylcyclopropenone sensitization with weekly scalp DPC. This clonotype appeared a few times.

This material consisted of whole blood, taken in connection with sensitization to the hapten diphenylcyclopropenone (DPC). The receptor was derived from a woman aged 18-30 years with alopecia areata. Some clones in this sample may be carry-over from other donors' samples. This chain joins TRBV24-1 and TRBJ2-3; TRBD1 is a possible D gene (6 bases). The CDR3 region has the DNA TGTGCCACCAGTGATTCACCCTCGGCCGACAGGCGCACAGATACGCAGTATTTT. Its translation is CATSDSPSADRRTDTQYF.